The rows below give T cell receptor beta chains drawn from one sample of a study of vaccination and CD4 T cells after COVID-19. TCRdb reprocessed the PCR reads with MiXCR, giving one entry per CDR3 protein. Of around 20,000 distinct CDR3 sequences detected, approximately 62% appear once; the ten largest clones hold roughly 1.1%. This specimen was CD4+ T cells from blood, taken after SARS-CoV-2 vaccination. These receptor sequences come from a human donor who had recovered from COVID-19. The CDR3 runs from the conserved cysteine through the conserved F or W. The order of the fields is J gene, D gene, V gene, clone size, CDR3 protein, CDR3 DNA. D genes are given only for firm matches. Size tells how often a clone was seen (once, few, many) or the class of an expanded clone, and some rows leave it out.

>TRBJ2-3|-|TRBV4-2|-
CASSQELTDTQYF
TGTGCCAGCAGCCAAGAACTCACAGATACGCAGTATTTT
>TRBJ1-1|TRBD1|TRBV19|-
CASSPRPGTAMNTEAFF
TGTGCCAGTAGTCCTCGTCCCGGGACAGCCATGAACACTGAAGCTTTCTTT
>TRBJ2-1|-|TRBV2|-
CASSPRVLYNEQFF
TGTGCCAGCAGCCCCAGGGTCCTCTACAATGAGCAGTTCTTC
>TRBJ2-5|TRBD1|TRBV7-3|-
CASSSDRGGTQYF
TGTGCCAGCAGCTCAGACAGGGGTGGGACCCAGTACTTC
>TRBJ1-5|-|TRBV19|few
CASSIDSYRDQPQHF
TGTGCCAGTAGTATAGATAGTTACCGGGATCAGCCCCAGCATTTT
>TRBJ1-1|-|TRBV5-4|-
CASSPAARDTEAFF
TGTGCCAGCAGCCCGGCGGCGCGGGACACTGAAGCTTTCTTT
>TRBJ1-1|-|TRBV7-2|-
CASREVMGAGTEAFF
TGTGCCAGCAGAGAAGTGATGGGGGCGGGCACTGAAGCTTTCTTT
>TRBJ2-7|-|TRBV20-1|once
CSKPLGHEQYF
TGCAGTAAACCCCTGGGCCACGAGCAGTACTTC
>TRBJ2-3|TRBD2|TRBV20-1|-
CSASPGLAGGKARTDTQYF
TGCAGTGCTAGCCCGGGACTAGCGGGAGGCAAGGCGAGGACAGATACGCAGTATTTT
>TRBJ2-1|TRBD2|TRBV20-1|-
CSARFSGGPTEQFF
TGCAGTGCTAGATTTTCGGGAGGCCCGACCGAGCAGTTCTTC
>TRBJ1-1|-|TRBV7-9|-
CASSLVGRDTEAFF
TGTGCCAGCAGCTTAGTTGGCAGAGACACTGAAGCTTTCTTT
>TRBJ2-5|-|TRBV25-1|-
CASSESHQAGKETQYF
TGTGCCAGCAGTGAATCTCACCAGGCGGGAAAAGAGACCCAGTACTTC
>TRBJ2-7|-|TRBV5-4|-
CASSLGEGEQYF
TGTGCCAGCAGCTTGGGCGAAGGCGAGCAGTACTTC
>TRBJ2-3|TRBD1|TRBV5-4|few
CASSLAGTGLLTDTQYF
TGTGCCAGCAGCTTGGCCGGGACAGGGCTGCTCACAGATACGCAGTATTTT
>TRBJ1-1|-|TRBV6-1|once
CASSSLGWVFF
TGTGCCAGCAGCTCCCTGGGTTGGGTTTTCTTT
>TRBJ2-1|TRBD2|TRBV10-3|-
CAISNRETSGINEQFF
TGTGCCATCAGTAACAGGGAGACTAGCGGGATAAATGAGCAGTTCTTC
>TRBJ2-5|TRBD2|TRBV5-1|-
CASSGSLAGGPQETQYF
TGCGCCAGCAGCGGGTCCCTAGCGGGAGGGCCCCAAGAGACCCAGTACTTC
>TRBJ2-3|-|TRBV18|-
CASSPRDISTDTQYF
TGTGCCAGCTCACCCCGGGACATTAGCACAGATACGCAGTATTTT
>TRBJ1-2|-|TRBV4-2|-
CASSQPNYGYTF
TGTGCCAGCAGCCAGCCTAACTATGGCTACACCTTC
>TRBJ2-1|TRBD2|TRBV27|-
CASSLPPALTSGSSYNEQFF
TGTGCCAGCAGTTTACCCCCAGCCTTGACTAGCGGGAGTTCGTACAATGAGCAGTTCTTC
>TRBJ2-2|TRBD2|TRBV7-2|-
CASSLLVGAGLAGYTGELFF
TGTGCCAGCAGCTTATTAGTGGGGGCAGGACTAGCGGGATACACCGGGGAGCTGTTTTTT
>TRBJ1-2|TRBD1|TRBV20-1|-
CSAIRRQGGYGYTF
TGCAGTGCTATAAGGCGACAGGGCGGCTATGGCTACACCTTC
>TRBJ2-7|-|TRBV27|-
CASGTYEQYF
TGTGCCAGCGGAACCTACGAGCAGTACTTC
>TRBJ2-1|TRBD2|TRBV20-1|-
CSAGGLWGEQFF
TGCAGTGCTGGGGGACTATGGGGTGAGCAGTTCTTC
>TRBJ2-7|-|TRBV20-1|-
CSARDLGGSYEQYF
TGCAGTGCTAGAGATCTTGGGGGGAGCTACGAGCAGTACTTC
>TRBJ2-5|TRBD2|TRBV19|-
CASNTGLAGDQETQYF
TGTGCCAGTAACACTGGACTAGCGGGGGACCAAGAGACCCAGTACTTC
>TRBJ2-4|-|TRBV2|-
CASTAGQGNKNIQYF
TGTGCCAGCACGGCTGGGCAGGGCAACAAAAACATTCAGTACTTC
>TRBJ1-5|-|TRBV10-3|-
CAISSQQGQPQHF
TGTGCCATCAGCTCACAGCAGGGGCAGCCCCAGCATTTT
>TRBJ1-1|-|TRBV2|-
CASSAEGVQNTEAFF
TGTGCCAGCAGTGCAGAAGGGGTCCAAAACACTGAAGCTTTCTTT
>TRBJ1-2|-|TRBV5-1|-
CASSDPGGHLGYTF
TGCGCCAGCAGTGACCCCGGGGGACATCTGGGCTACACCTTC
>TRBJ2-1|-|TRBV29-1|once
CSVVHPTSYNEQFF
TGCAGCGTTGTACACCCGACCTCCTACAATGAGCAGTTCTTC
>TRBJ1-2|-|TRBV6-1|few
CASRGGGGGYTF
TGTGCCAGCAGAGGGGGAGGGGGTGGCTACACCTTC